The T cell receptor beta chain under discussion was sequenced for a study of blood T cell repertoires in COVID-19. Background on the study: Sites in the United States, Italy and Spain provided acute and convalescent COVID-19 samples. From T cells, B-cell-depleted T cells, or PBMCs came the material, which was cDNA or gDNA.

Germline V gene sequence: CDR1 SNHLY, CDR2 FYNNEI. The CDR3 runs 14 residues. The V segment lost 3 bases and the J segment 8 bases; nucleotides outside the gene matches: 8. This clone was seen a single time. In the study's own analysis: It was from reference gene primer amplification that nucleated cell counts were estimated. Sequenced by immunoSEQ multiplex PCR; TCRdb stores in-frame clones only, minus some. Clonal size and the V and J genes are those of that table, whereas D and trimming came from the DNA. The sample consists of about 110,000 clones, roughly four fifths of them appearing once. The gene calls are TRBV2 and TRBJ1-2, with 8 bases fitting TRBD1. This receptor was identified in a woman in her 70s with acute or convalescent COVID-19. The sequencing sample was made of peripheral blood. Here the CDR3 reads CASSERTGWKGYTF. CDR3 coding DNA: TGTGCCAGCAGTGAGAGGACAGGGTGGAAGGGCTACACCTTC.